One sample yielded the 21 T cell receptor beta chains listed below, sequenced in a study of pediatric ulcerative colitis. The protocol was immunoSEQ multiplex PCR, while the TCRdb copy is restricted to in-frame clones and leaves out a portion. This table holds about 36,000 clones, approximately 87% found once. The sequenced sample was blood. These receptors originate from a girl aged 5 to 17 with moderate ulcerative colitis.

In DNA form, the CDR3 reads TGTGCCAGCAGTTACTCGAGCGGGGGCGTAGAGACCCAGTACTTC. Residues: CASSYSSGGVETQYF. The chain links TRBV6-6 to TRBJ2-5, with TRBD2 matching 8 bases. The V and J ends lost 0 bases and 4 bases, in that order; junction bases with no gene match: 4. Germline V lookup: CDR1 MNHNY, CDR2 SVGAGI (reference sequence). The length of the CDR3 is 15 residues.

This clone was observed a single time. The chain employs TRBV5-6 and TRBJ2-5, with a tentative D call TRBD2 (5 bases). CDR3 length equals 14 residues. Germline assignment: CDR1 SGHDT and CDR2 YYEEEE. Trimming removed 0 bases from V and 5 bases from J, with 11 bases in between. The chain's CDR3 is CASSLETRRETQYF. The CDR3 nucleotides read TGTGCCAGCAGCTTGGAGACCAGGAGGGAGACCCAGTACTTC.

This clone was seen more than once but under ten times. This rearrangement joins TRBV7-9 to TRBJ2-7; TRBD1 aligns across 8 bases. Germline CDR1 reads SEHNR; CDR2 reads FQNEAQ (reference sequence). V was clipped by 3 bases and J by 0 bases; unmatched bases: 4. This CDR3 comprises 15 residues. CDR3 loop: CASSFGQGTSYEQYF. The CDR3 DNA follows: TGTGCCAGCAGCTTCGGACAGGGCACCTCCTACGAGCAGTACTTC.

This clone was picked up one time. V and J are TRBV30 and TRBJ1-5; D unresolved. Germline loops: CDR1 GTSNPN, CDR2 SVGIG (reference sequence). V lost 1 base and J lost 7, with 14 bases in between. The CDR3 covers 14 residues. CDR3 nucleotide sequence: TGTGCCTGGAGTGCCCCGGGAAACGGACAGCCCCAGCATTTT. Its translation is CAWSAPGNGQPQHF. The full variable domain, in which reference TRBV30 and TRBJ1-5 provide the parts outside the CDR3, is SQTIHQWPATLVQPVGSPLSLECTVEGTSNPNLYWYRQAAGRGLQLLFYSVGIGQISSEVPQNLSASRPQDRQFILSSKKLLLSDSGFYLCAWSAPGNGQPQHFGDGTRLSIL.

The chain joins TRBV5-1 to TRBJ2-3, with 11 bases fitting TRBD1. Germline lookup yields CDR1 SGHRS and CDR2 YFSETQ. Losses at the gene ends were 2 bases for V and 1 base for J; bases not matched to a gene: 3. The CDR3 length is 16 residues. The CDR3 bases are TGCGCCAGCAGCTTCGAGGGACAGGGGGGCACAGATACGCAGTATTTT. This encodes CASSFEGQGGTDTQYF.

The chain uses TRBV5-8 and TRBJ1-2; 7 bases match TRBD1. Germline V lookup: CDR1 SGHTS, CDR2 YDEGEE. V lost 1 base and J lost 4; bases outside the gene matches: 7. CDR3 length equals 15 residues. The CDR3 region is CASSLRARQGYGYTF. The CDR3 nucleotides are TGTGCCAGCAGCTTGCGCGCCAGACAGGGCTATGGCTACACCTTC.

The V gene is TRBV18, the J gene TRBJ2-7, with 8 bases aligning to TRBD1. V lost 2 bases to trimming and J lost 0 bases; unmatched junction nucleotides: 0. Germline CDR1 and CDR2: KGHSH and LQKENI. This CDR3 is 14 amino acids long. For the CDR3, the DNA is TGTGCCAGCTCACCAGGACAGGGCTCCTACGAGCAGTACTTC. This codes for CASSPGQGSYEQYF.

The gene calls are TRBV4-1 and TRBJ2-7; perhaps TRBD2 as D (5 bases). V dropped 0 bases and J dropped 6 bases, with 12 bases sitting between them. This CDR3 comprises 14 residues. The germline CDR1 and CDR2 sequences are MGHRA and YSYEKL. CDR3 sequence: CASSQERAGFEQYF. The CDR3 nucleotides read TGCGCCAGCAGCCAAGAGAGGGCCGGGTTCGAGCAGTACTTC.

The J gene is TRBJ1-4, the V gene TRBV27; a possible D gene is TRBD1 (5 bases). Germline CDR1 is MNHEY and CDR2 is SMNVEV (reference sequence). The CDR3 spans 19 residues. The V gene lost 3 bases and the J gene lost 1 base, with 21 bases spanning the gap. CDR3 loop: CASSFGLGFGGGTNEKLFF. The CDR3 region has the DNA TGTGCCAGCAGTTTTGGTTTGGGTTTTGGTGGGGGAACTAATGAAAAACTGTTTTTT.

The genes are TRBV2 and TRBJ2-3; D gene unclear. Trimming pared 6 bases from V and 6 bases from J, leaving 10 bases between. The germline CDR1 and CDR2 sequences are SNHLY and FYNNEI. This CDR3 is 12 amino acids long. CDR3 sequence: CASSRDSDTQYF. CDR3 DNA sequence: TGTGCCAGCAGCCGAGATTCGGATACGCAGTATTTT.

This chain links TRBV27 with TRBJ2-1; D is perhaps TRBD1 (5 bases). The CDR3 is made up of 14 amino acids. Germline V gene lookup returns CDR1 MNHEY and CDR2 SMNVEV (reference sequence). V was trimmed by 1 base and J by 8 bases, leaving 12 bases between them. The CDR3 DNA reads TGTGCCAGCAGTTTATTTGACAGTGTCGATGAGCAGTTCTTC. This encodes CASSLFDSVDEQFF.

V is TRBV7-9 and J is TRBJ2-7; perhaps D is TRBD1 or TRBD2 (5 bases each). CDR1 is SEHNR and CDR2 is FQNEAQ in the germline V gene (reference sequence). The germline V and J ends were trimmed by 5 bases and 7 bases, with 12 bases remaining between them. The CDR3 consists of 12 residues. CDR3 residues: CASSVMGEEQYF. Written as DNA, the CDR3 is TGTGCCAGCAGCGTAATGGGGGAGGAGCAGTACTTC.

J is TRBJ2-1 and V is TRBV27; 7 bases line up with TRBD2. Germline lookup yields CDR1 MNHEY and CDR2 SMNVEV (reference sequence). The V gene end was trimmed by 4 bases and the J gene end by 2 bases; junction bases not matched to a gene: 5. The CDR3 length is 15 residues. In DNA, the CDR3 is TGTGCCAGCAGTTCCGGGACTACGACCTACAATGAGCAGTTCTTC. It translates to CASSSGTTTYNEQFF.

This clone is a singleton in its sample. This chain uses TRBV6-5 with TRBJ2-7; D may be TRBD1 (7 bases). This CDR3 region has 13 residues. CDR1 is MNHEY, CDR2 SVGAGI, per germline. Trimming cost V 6 bases and J 7 bases, with 16 bases left between them. The CDR3 reads CASSHGGGDEQYF. The CDR3 DNA follows: TGTGCCAGCAGCCACGGAGGGGGCGATGAGCAGTACTTC.

This chain joins TRBV29-1 and TRBJ1-1; D is perhaps TRBD1 (5 bases). The length of the CDR3 is 11 residues. Trimming took off 4 bases at V and 8 bases at J, with 11 bases between the two ends. The germline gives CDR1 SQVTM, CDR2 ANQGSEA. CDR3 sequence (DNA): TGCAGCGTTGTGGGGGGGAGAGAAGCTTTCTTT. The encoded protein is CSVVGGREAFF. Full variable domain (missing parts from reference TRBV29-1 and TRBJ1-1): SAVISQKPSRDICQRGTSLTIQCQVDSQVTMMFWYRQQPGQSLTLIATANQGSEATYESGFVIDKFPISRPNLTFSTLTVSNMSPEDSSIYLCSVVGGREAFFGQGTRLTVV.

As concerns this clone: Distinct nucleotide sequences in the sample also encode this CDR3. The chain uses TRBV6-5 and TRBJ1-1; D gene ambiguous. The CDR3 has 12 amino acids. CDR1 is MNHEY, CDR2 SVGAGI, per germline. V shed 2 bases and J shed 4 bases, with 5 bases lying between them. This CDR3 is CASSYGGTEAFF. CDR3 DNA sequence: TGTGCCAGCAGTTACGGCGGCACTGAAGCTTTCTTT.

The chain links TRBV30 to TRBJ2-6; no reliable D call. Per germline, CDR1 GTSNPN and CDR2 SVGIG (reference sequence). The CDR3 sequence is 17 residues long. Trimming took 1 base from V and 0 from J, leaving 13 bases between them. The CDR3 reads CAWSGAAWVSGANVLTF. CDR3 nucleotide sequence: TGTGCCTGGAGTGGGGCCGCCTGGGTCTCTGGGGCCAACGTCCTGACTTTC.

This clone has more than one count but fewer than ten. The rearrangement uses TRBV19 and TRBJ1-5, with 9 bases that match TRBD1. Germline trimming cut 4 bases from V and 7 bases from J; bases unmatched to any gene: 2. Germline-derived CDR1 and CDR2 are LNHDA and SQIVND (reference sequence). This CDR3 comprises 13 residues. CDR3 protein: CASSTTGGQPQHF. The CDR3 coding sequence is TGTGCCAGTAGTACGACAGGGGGACAGCCCCAGCATTTT.

The chain is built from TRBV6-5 and TRBJ1-4; D gene ambiguous. CDR3 length: 14 amino acids. The germline gives CDR1 MNHEY, CDR2 SVGAGI. Trimming pared 4 bases from V and 3 bases from J, leaving 9 bases between. This chain's CDR3 is CASSSRGSNEKLFF. The DNA for the CDR3 is TGTGCCAGCAGTTCTCGGGGTTCTAATGAAAAACTGTTTTTT.

The rearrangement joins TRBV19 to TRBJ1-2, with a tentative D call TRBD1 (5 bases). In germline, CDR1 is LNHDA, CDR2 SQIVND (reference sequence). Trimming stripped 5 bases from V and 6 bases from J, with 13 bases between. This CDR3 is built from 13 residues. CDR3 protein: CASSQGVGDGYTF. CDR3 sequence (DNA): TGTGCCAGTAGTCAAGGGGTGGGGGATGGCTACACCTTC. The whole variable domain, remainder taken from reference TRBV19 and TRBJ1-2, is DGGITQSPKYLFRKEGQNVTLSCEQNLNHDAMYWYRQDPGQGLRLIYYSQIVNDFQKGDIAEGYSVSREKKESFPLTVTSAQKNPTAFYLCASSQGVGDGYTFGSGTRLTVV.

V usage is TRBV30 and J usage is TRBJ1-4; the D is unclear. This CDR3 region has 15 residues. Germline V gives CDR1 GTSNPN, CDR2 SVGIG (reference sequence). The V and J ends lost 2 bases and 0 bases respectively, with 10 bases between them. CDR3 DNA: TGTGCCTGGAGTCCAGGACGCCCAACTAATGAAAAACTGTTTTTT. It yields the protein CAWSPGRPTNEKLFF. Together with reference TRBV30 and TRBJ1-4, the CDR3 gives the full variable domain: SQTIHQWPATLVQPVGSPLSLECTVEGTSNPNLYWYRQAAGRGLQLLFYSVGIGQISSEVPQNLSASRPQDRQFILSSKKLLLSDSGFYLCAWSPGRPTNEKLFFGSGTQLSVL.